These 27 T cell receptor beta chains originate from one sample sequenced in a study of blood T cell repertoires in COVID-19. Libraries were prepared by immunoSEQ multiplex PCR; TCRdb keeps only in-frame clonotypes and omits some of them. Here the sample spans around 200,000 clones, roughly four fifths being singletons. The material sequenced was peripheral blood. These receptors were taken from a woman aged 35 to 49 with acute or convalescent COVID-19.

The rearrangement uses TRBV5-6 and TRBJ1-5, with a possible D match to TRBD1 (6 bases). V lost 3 bases to trimming and J lost 0 bases, with 13 bases between them. The CDR3 has 16 amino acids. CDR1 SGHDT and CDR2 YYEEEE come from the germline V gene. The CDR3 bases are TGTGCCAGCAGCTACGGACAGCTTTATAGCAATCAGCCCCAGCATTTT. Protein sequence: CASSYGQLYSNQPQHF. Variable domain in full (rest from reference TRBV5-6 and TRBJ1-5): DAGVTQSPTHLIKTRGQQVTLRCSPKSGHDTVSWYQQALGQGPQFIFQYYEEEERQRGNFPDRFSGHQFPNYSSELNVNALLLGDSALYLCASSYGQLYSNQPQHFGDGTRLSIL.

The rearrangement joins TRBV6-6 to TRBJ2-2, with a possible D match to TRBD1 (6 bases). Between the trimmed V and J ends, which lost 6 bases and 2 bases, there was a span of 13 bases. Germline CDR1 reads MNHNY; CDR2 reads SVGAGI (reference sequence). The CDR3 spans 15 residues. CDR3 loop: CASRQGQLNTGELFF. CDR3 nucleotides: TGTGCCAGCAGACAGGGCCAGCTTAACACCGGGGAGCTGTTTTTT.

The chain joins TRBV28 to TRBJ1-2; 10 bases map to TRBD1. This CDR3 contains 14 residues. V lost 2 bases and J lost 11; bases outside the gene matches: 8. Germline CDR1 is MDHEN and CDR2 is SYDVKM. CDR3 residues: CASSLVPRGQGYTF. In DNA, the CDR3 is TGTGCCAGCAGTTTAGTCCCGCGGGGACAGGGGTACACCTTC.

This chain links TRBV11-2 with TRBJ2-7; maybe TRBD2 (7 bases). V lost 5 bases to trimming and J lost 0 bases, with 14 bases between them. CDR3 length: 15 amino acids. CDR1 is SGHAT, CDR2 FQNNGV, per germline. The CDR3 reads CASSLQAGASYEQYF. As DNA, the CDR3 is TGTGCCAGCAGCCTTCAGGCGGGGGCCTCCTACGAGCAGTACTTC.

This chain links TRBV7-3 with TRBJ2-3, with D perhaps TRBD2 (6 bases). Looked up from germline, CDR1 is SGHTA and CDR2 is FQGTGA. Trimming removed 5 bases from V and 0 bases from J, with 12 bases in between. This CDR3 is built from 15 residues. Here the CDR3 DNA reads TGTGCCAGCAGCCCGGGACTTCTTAGCACAGATACGCAGTATTTT. Its translation is CASSPGLLSTDTQYF.

The gene calls are TRBV19 and TRBJ1-5; D perhaps matches TRBD1 (6 bases). Germline V gene lookup returns CDR1 LNHDA and CDR2 SQIVND (reference sequence). V lost 0 bases and J 6 bases, leaving 18 bases between the germline ends. The CDR3 has 17 amino acids. The CDR3 nucleotides are TGTGCCAGTAGTATAGATCTTCCGGCAGGGGTAGGTCAGCCCCAGCATTTT. Amino acids: CASSIDLPAGVGQPQHF.

This rearrangement joins TRBV6-1 to TRBJ1-6; 7 nucleotides match TRBD1. The V gene end was trimmed by 0 bases and the J gene end by 6 bases; junction bases not matched to a gene: 5. Germline assignment: CDR1 MNHNS and CDR2 SASEGT. The length of the CDR3 is 16 residues. DNA of the CDR3: TGTGCCAGCAGTGAAGCCTGGGGACAGCCTAATTCACCCCTCCACTTT. Translating it yields CASSEAWGQPNSPLHF.

V is TRBV27 and J is TRBJ2-2; possible D gene TRBD1, 6 bases. The CDR3 sequence is 15 residues long. V lost 3 bases and J lost 5, with 13 bases in between. Germline CDR1 MNHEY, CDR2 SMNVEV (reference sequence). The CDR3 bases are TGTGCCAGCAGTTTGTACAGGGATCAAACCGGGGAGCTGTTTTTT. It is translated as CASSLYRDQTGELFF.

J is TRBJ1-3 and V is TRBV7-2; unclear D gene. V was cut by 4 bases and J by 0 bases, with 7 bases left in between. The CDR3 is 14 residues long. CDR1 SGHTA and CDR2 FQGNSA come from the germline V gene. As DNA, the CDR3 is TGTGCCAGCAGCTCCCCCTTCTCTGGAAACACCATATATTTT. Protein sequence: CASSSPFSGNTIYF.

The V call is TRBV5-1, the J call TRBJ2-1; TRBD1 is a possible D gene (6 bases). Germline V gene lookup returns CDR1 SGHRS and CDR2 YFSETQ. This CDR3 is 15 amino acids long. V shed 4 bases and J shed 4 bases, with 15 bases lying between them. The CDR3 loop reads CASSRQVIQYNEQFF. The CDR3 coding sequence is TGCGCCAGCAGCAGACAGGTGATACAGTACAATGAGCAGTTCTTC.

The chain employs TRBV6-5 and TRBJ2-1, with 9 bases identical to TRBD1. The CDR3 has 14 residues. CDR1 is MNHEY, CDR2 SVGAGI, per germline. Trimming took 8 bases from V and 4 from J; bases not matched to a gene: 6. CDR3 in amino acids: CASGNRGPYNEQFF. The CDR3 DNA is TGTGCCAGCGGGAACAGGGGGCCGTACAATGAGCAGTTCTTC.

The chain recombines TRBV2 with TRBJ2-7, with unresolved D. There are 11 residues in the CDR3. With 5 bases removed from V and 2 bases from J, the gap between germline ends came to 4 bases. Germline V gives CDR1 SNHLY, CDR2 FYNNEI. The CDR3 protein is CASSQTYEQYF. In DNA, the CDR3 is TGTGCCAGCAGTCAAACCTACGAGCAGTACTTC.

The chain has TRBV5-1 and TRBJ1-4; D might be TRBD1 (6 bases). Germline CDR1 is SGHRS and CDR2 is YFSETQ. This CDR3 region has 15 residues. V lost 5 bases, J lost 5 bases, and 16 bases lay in between. Here the CDR3 reads CASRDQRDTNEKLFF. The CDR3 region has the DNA TGCGCCAGCAGGGACCAACGGGACACGAATGAAAAACTGTTTTTT.

This clone was seen once. V usage is TRBV9 and J usage is TRBJ2-3; D is possibly TRBD1 (6 bases). Germline CDR1 is SGDLS and CDR2 is YYNGEE. V was shortened by 2 bases and J by 6 bases, with 10 bases between the two germline ends. This CDR3 is built from 13 residues. CDR3 amino acids: CASSVTGLDTQYF. The CDR3 DNA is TGTGCCAGCAGCGTTACAGGGCTGGATACGCAGTATTTT.

This chain uses TRBV18 with TRBJ1-3; 8 bases align to TRBD1. The CDR3 consists of 15 residues. CDR1 is KGHSH, CDR2 LQKENI, per germline. J gave up 3 bases and V 1 base, and 2 bases lay outside the gene matches. The CDR3 sequence is CASSPQDRVGNTIYF. The CDR3 bases are TGTGCCAGCTCACCACAGGACAGGGTTGGAAACACCATATATTTT.

This CDR3 is CASSVQGRGAGELFF. CDR3 in DNA: TGTGCCAGCAGTGTCCAGGGGAGAGGCGCCGGGGAGCTGTTTTTT. The chain recombines TRBV27 with TRBJ2-2, with D possibly being TRBD1 (6 bases). Germline V gives CDR1 MNHEY, CDR2 SMNVEV (reference sequence). The CDR3 contains 15 residues. Trimming removed 5 bases from V and 6 bases from J, with 16 bases in between.

This chain joins TRBV15 and TRBJ2-2; D is ambiguous. CDR1 and CDR2 (germline): LNHNV, YYDKDF (reference sequence). With 1 base removed from V and 0 bases from J, the gap between germline ends came to 6 bases. CDR3 length: 15 amino acids. In DNA form, the CDR3 reads TGTGCCACCAGCAGAGTTCGGGCGAACACCGGGGAGCTGTTTTTT. Its translation is CATSRVRANTGELFF. Based on the CDR3 plus reference TRBV15 and TRBJ2-2, the full variable domain is DAMVIQNPRYQVTQFGKPVTLSCSQTLNHNVMYWYQQKSSQAPKLLFHYYDKDFNNEADTPDNFQSRRPNTSFCFLDIRSPGLGDTAMYLCATSRVRANTGELFFGEGSRLTVL.

The chain combines TRBV2 with TRBJ1-2; 10 bases align to TRBD1. Germline lookup yields CDR1 SNHLY and CDR2 FYNNEI. J lost 2 bases, V lost 5 bases, and 11 bases had no gene match. The CDR3 runs to 17 residues. CDR3 DNA sequence: TGTGCCAGCAGTTCCGGACCCGGGACAGGGGCGAACTATGGCTACACCTTC. It encodes CASSSGPGTGANYGYTF.

This chain connects TRBV27 to TRBJ2-3; a possible D gene is TRBD2 (5 bases). This CDR3 spans 16 amino acids. V dropped 2 bases and J dropped 2 bases, with 14 bases sitting between them. Germline-derived CDR1 and CDR2 are MNHEY and SMNVEV (reference sequence). CDR3 in DNA: TGTGCCAGCAGTTTAGGCCCAGGAGGCTCCACAGATACGCAGTATTTT. Protein: CASSLGPGGSTDTQYF.

The chain links TRBV28 to TRBJ2-7; D is possibly TRBD1 (6 bases). Germline CDR1 is MDHEN and CDR2 is SYDVKM. With 10 bases removed from V and 7 bases from J, the gap between germline ends came to 14 bases. The CDR3 consists of 11 residues. CDR3 sequence (DNA): TGTGCCATTACAGGGTTGAGGGAGCAGTACTTC. Protein product: CAITGLREQYF.

This clone was observed a few times. The chain combines TRBV28 with TRBJ2-1, with D perhaps matching TRBD1 (6 bases). The CDR3 is 17 residues long. V was trimmed by 5 bases and J by 3 bases, leaving 20 bases between them. The germline V gene has CDR1 MDHEN and CDR2 SYDVKM. The CDR3 DNA is TGTGCCAGCAGTCCCTCTCCCGGACAGCTGATCTACAATGAGCAGTTCTTC. It is translated as CASSPSPGQLIYNEQFF.

The rearrangement links TRBV21-1 to TRBJ2-7; the DNA was not used to check the table's D call, TRBD1. TRBV21-1 is termed a pseudogene. The CDR3 covers 15 residues. The CDR3 spells CASIRYPDRSYEQYF. The CDR3 coding sequence is TGTGCCAGCATTCGGTACCCGGACAGATCCTACGAGCAGTACTTC.

The V and J genes are TRBV7-9 and TRBJ1-1, with D possibly TRBD1 on 5 matching bases. CDR3 length: 13 residues. Per germline, CDR1 SEHNR and CDR2 FQNEAQ (reference sequence). Trimming took off 3 bases at V and 10 bases at J, with 15 bases between the two ends. CDR3 loop: CASSFSSWGSAFF. CDR3 coding DNA: TGTGCCAGCAGCTTTAGTAGTTGGGGCTCAGCTTTCTTT.

The chain links TRBV15 to TRBJ2-7, with D perhaps matching TRBD1 (6 bases). The germline V gene has CDR1 LNHNV and CDR2 YYDKDF (reference sequence). The V gene lost 4 bases and the J gene lost 5 bases, with 12 bases spanning the gap. CDR3 length: 13 residues. The CDR3 region is CATSTEQGNEQYF. CDR3 coding DNA: TGTGCCACCAGCACAGAACAGGGTAACGAGCAGTACTTC.

With regard to this clone: At one of its ends the junction is not consistent with the germline gene, which may arise from a read error. The V call is TRBV7-9, the J call TRBJ2-3, with D maybe TRBD1 (5 bases). Germline V CDR1 and CDR2: SEHNR, FQNEAQ (reference sequence). The CDR3 loop spans 13 amino acids. CDR3 loop: CASSLSLDSVRDF. The CDR3, as DNA: TGTGCCAGCAGCTTAAGTCTAGATTCGGTCAGGGATTTT.

This clone was seen ten or more times. The J gene is TRBJ2-3, the V gene TRBV6-4; TRBD2 agrees at 8 bases. Trimming cost V 5 bases and J 1 base; bases outside gene matches: 2. CDR3 size: 14 residues. Germline values: CDR1 MRHNA, CDR2 SNTAGT. Here the CDR3 reads CASSFSGGTDTQYF. In DNA form, the CDR3 reads TGTGCCAGCAGTTTTAGCGGGGGCACAGATACGCAGTATTTT.

J is TRBJ2-2 and V is TRBV6-4, with 8 bases aligning to TRBD1. The CDR3 is 14 residues long. The V gene end was trimmed by 7 bases and the J gene end by 1 base; junction bases not matched to a gene: 2. Germline CDR1 MRHNA, CDR2 SNTAGT. The CDR3: CASTGQENTGELFF. In nucleotides, the CDR3 is TGTGCCAGCACGGGACAGGAGAACACCGGGGAGCTGTTTTTT.